The 24 T cell receptor beta chains below were found in one sample sequenced in a study of blood T cell repertoires in COVID-19. Assay used: immunoSEQ multiplex PCR; TCRdb lists only in-frame clones, some missing. Among over 250,000 clones listed, roughly nine tenths were seen once. The sequenced material came from peripheral blood. The receptor source for this set is a woman aged 25 to 39 with COVID-19, enrolled during active disease.

This chain links TRBV19 with TRBJ1-1, with D possibly TRBD1 on 5 matching bases. The V gene lost 4 bases and the J gene lost 4 bases, with 10 bases spanning the gap. The germline V gene encodes CDR1 LNHDA and CDR2 SQIVND (reference sequence). This CDR3 has 13 residues. CDR3: CASSTGLGTEAFF. The CDR3 DNA is TGTGCCAGTAGTACAGGGCTTGGCACTGAAGCTTTCTTT.

The chain carries TRBV28 and TRBJ2-7; maybe TRBD1 (6 bases). V shed 4 bases and J shed 4 bases, with 14 bases lying between them. CDR3 size: 14 residues. Germline V gives CDR1 MDHEN, CDR2 SYDVKM. Written as DNA, the CDR3 is TGTGCCAGCAGTTGGGCAGGGGAAGTTTACGAGCAGTACTTC. This translates into CASSWAGEVYEQYF.

Here the CDR3 DNA reads TGTGTCGCCAGCAGCGGGGGGCAGGGACAAGAGACCCAGTACTTC. It codes for CVASSGGQGQETQYF. V gene TRBV28 combines with J gene TRBJ2-5; the match to TRBD2 covers 9 bases. In germline, CDR1 is MDHEN, CDR2 SYDVKM. CDR3 length: 15 amino acids.

This clone was found a few times. V is TRBV6-1 and J is TRBJ1-5; D unresolved. The CDR3 contains 15 residues. CDR1 is MNHNS, CDR2 SASEGT, per germline. V gave up 0 bases and J gave up 2 bases, with 8 bases separating them. This CDR3 reads CASSEASGGNQPQHF. CDR3 sequence (DNA): TGTGCCAGCAGTGAAGCGAGTGGAGGCAATCAGCCCCAGCATTTT.

This clone has only one observation. This chain uses TRBV2 with TRBJ2-7, with 7 bases matching TRBD1. Germline-derived CDR1 and CDR2 are SNHLY and FYNNEI. V dropped 8 bases and J dropped 5; count of bases not matched to a gene: 9. The CDR3 is 13 amino acids. The CDR3 region has the DNA TGTGCCAGCGCCTCCGGGACAGACCACGAGCAGTACTTC. The encoded protein is CASASGTDHEQYF.

The V and J genes are TRBV7-9 and TRBJ2-5; 9 positions match TRBD1. V lost 3 bases and J lost 2; bases outside the gene matches: 7. Germline V gene lookup returns CDR1 SEHNR and CDR2 FQNEAQ (reference sequence). The CDR3 runs to 16 residues. In DNA, the CDR3 is TGTGCCAGCAGCTTGCCTCTCGGACAGGGGCAAGAGACCCAGTACTTC. Its translation: CASSLPLGQGQETQYF.

This clone has a single count. This sequence joins TRBV30 and TRBJ2-3; D remains unclear. The germline V gene has CDR1 GTSNPN and CDR2 SVGIG (reference sequence). V was shortened by 3 bases and J by 4 bases, with 5 bases between the two germline ends. The CDR3 loop spans 11 amino acids. CDR3 protein: CAWSESDTQYF. The CDR3 DNA is TGTGCCTGGAGCGAGTCAGATACGCAGTATTTT.

The chain employs TRBV12-5 and TRBJ2-5, with D tentatively TRBD1 (5 bases). V lost 0 bases to trimming and J lost 3 bases, with 11 bases between them. The CDR3 length is 15 residues. From germline, CDR1 is LGHNT and CDR2 FRNRAP. The CDR3 nucleotides are TGTGCTAGTGGTTTGGTAGGCGAAGGGGAAGAGACCCAGTACTTC. Protein sequence: CASGLVGEGEETQYF.

This sequence joins TRBV7-2 and TRBJ1-2; TRBD1 matches at 7 bases. From germline, CDR1 is SGHTA and CDR2 FQGNSA. The V gene end was trimmed by 4 bases and the J gene end by 4 bases; junction bases not matched to a gene: 9. CDR3 length: 15 residues. Here the CDR3 reads CASSSSGTATYGYTF. In DNA, the CDR3 is TGTGCCAGCAGCTCCTCCGGGACAGCCACCTATGGCTACACCTTC.

The chain is built from TRBV9 and TRBJ1-3, with 9 nucleotides matching TRBD1. The CDR3 has 16 residues. CDR1 is SGDLS and CDR2 is YYNGEE in the germline V gene. The trim removed 3 bases at V and 4 bases at J, leaving 8 bases unmatched. CDR3 loop: CASSATGGSRGNTIYF. CDR3 in DNA: TGTGCCAGCAGCGCTACAGGGGGCTCGAGGGGAAACACCATATATTTT.

The J gene is TRBJ1-1, the V gene TRBV25-1; a weak D match, TRBD1 (6 bases). CDR1 and CDR2 from the germline V gene are MGHDK and SYGVNS. The CDR3 covers 15 residues. The V gene lost 4 bases and the J gene lost 1 base, with 13 bases spanning the gap. The CDR3 is CASSGLGQPNTEAFF. In nucleotides, the CDR3 is TGTGCCAGCAGTGGGCTGGGACAACCGAACACTGAAGCTTTCTTT.

The gene calls are TRBV7-9 and TRBJ2-7, with a tentative D call TRBD1 (6 bases). This CDR3 spans 15 amino acids. Trimming removed 1 base from V and 6 bases from J, with 16 bases in between. Germline lookup yields CDR1 SEHNR and CDR2 FQNEAQ (reference sequence). CDR3 DNA: TGTGCCAGCAGCTTAGGTTCTGGGTTAGGGGGCGAGCAGTACTTC. It specifies CASSLGSGLGGEQYF.

The V and J genes are TRBV30 and TRBJ2-4; 7 bases are shared with TRBD2. From germline, CDR1 is GTSNPN and CDR2 SVGIG (reference sequence). The CDR3 covers 16 residues. J gave up 0 bases and V 2 bases, and 7 bases lay outside the gene matches. The CDR3 nucleotides are TGTGCCTGGAGTCGGGGAGGGTGGTCAGCCAAAAACATTCAGTACTTC. Protein product: CAWSRGGWSAKNIQYF.

For the CDR3, the DNA is TGTGCCAGCAGACAGGGGAATAATGAAAAACTGTTTTTT. Translated: CASRQGNNEKLFF. V and J are TRBV18 and TRBJ1-4, with TRBD1 identical over 8 bases. This CDR3 is 13 amino acids long. Germline V lookup: CDR1 KGHSH, CDR2 LQKENI. Trimming at V came to 8 bases and at J to 4 bases, leaving 3 bases not matched to a gene.

The rearrangement links TRBV10-3 to TRBJ2-5, with D maybe TRBD1 (6 bases). The V gene lost 8 bases and the J gene lost 1 base, with 14 bases spanning the gap. There are 14 residues in the CDR3. Germline V gene sequence: CDR1 ENHRY, CDR2 SYGVKD. The DNA for the CDR3 is TGTGCCATCTCCCGCGCGGACAGCCAAGAGACCCAGTACTTC. Its protein product is CAISRADSQETQYF.

V gene TRBV7-6 combines with J gene TRBJ2-7; a weak D match, TRBD2 (5 bases). The V gene's germline CDR1 is SGHVS and CDR2 FNYEAQ. Between the trimmed V and J ends, which lost 3 bases and 3 bases, there was a span of 12 bases. This CDR3 spans 14 amino acids. The CDR3 sequence: CASSFGENGYEQYF. The CDR3 DNA follows: TGTGCCAGCAGCTTCGGGGAGAACGGCTACGAGCAGTACTTC.

The rearrangement links TRBV3-1 (or the pseudogene TRBV3-2) to TRBJ2-7; a possible D gene is TRBD1 (6 bases). V lost 1 base, J lost 3 bases, and 10 bases lay in between. Germline lookup yields CDR1 LGHDT and CDR2 YNNKEL (reference sequence). This CDR3 region has 14 residues. The DNA of the CDR3 is TGTGCCAGCAGCCAAGGACAGGAGATCTACGAGCAGTACTTC. Residues: CASSQGQEIYEQYF.

The chain has TRBV27 and TRBJ1-1; 7 bases fit TRBD1. Germline V gene data show CDR1 as MNHEY and CDR2 as SMNVEV (reference sequence). V trimming: 7 bases; J trimming: 1 base; junction bases outside the gene matches: 9. The CDR3 consists of 15 residues. CDR3 sequence reads: CASKTSTGQNTEAFF. DNA of the CDR3: TGTGCCAGCAAGACTTCGACAGGGCAGAACACTGAAGCTTTCTTT.

The V gene is TRBV11-2, the J gene TRBJ2-2; possible D gene TRBD2, 7 bases. The CDR3 has 15 residues. With 7 bases removed from V and 5 bases from J, the gap between germline ends came to 17 bases. Per the germline V gene, CDR1 is SGHAT and CDR2 is FQNNGV. The CDR3 sequence is CASNPGGGSTGELFF. The CDR3 nucleotides read TGTGCCAGCAACCCGGGGGGCGGTAGTACCGGGGAGCTGTTTTTT.

V and J are TRBV19 and TRBJ2-7, with 11 bases that match TRBD2. CDR3 length equals 15 residues. Unmatched junction bases numbered 7, after V lost 3 bases and J lost 6 bases. CDR1 and CDR2 from the germline V gene are LNHDA and SQIVND (reference sequence). This CDR3 is CASSIQTSGMVEQYF. CDR3 DNA: TGTGCCAGTAGTATCCAGACTAGCGGGATGGTCGAGCAGTACTTC.

This rearrangement joins TRBV30 to TRBJ1-5; the D is unclear. This CDR3 comprises 13 residues. V lost 3 bases to trimming and J lost 7 bases, with 13 bases between them. From germline, CDR1 is GTSNPN and CDR2 SVGIG (reference sequence). The CDR3 coding sequence is TGTGCCTGGAGACAGAGCTATGGCCAGCCCCAGCATTTT. Its translation is CAWRQSYGQPQHF.

The V gene is TRBV29-1, the J gene TRBJ1-5, with a weak D call TRBD1 (5 bases). Germline CDR1 reads SQVTM; CDR2 reads ANQGSEA. Trimming pared 3 bases from V and 7 bases from J, leaving 13 bases between. The CDR3 has 13 amino acids. In DNA form, the CDR3 reads TGCAGCGTTGAGGTCCTGGGGGGGCAGCCCCAGCATTTT. It translates to CSVEVLGGQPQHF.

The rearrangement links TRBV11-2 to TRBJ2-5; 10 nucleotides line up with TRBD1. The CDR3 has 16 amino acids. Germline loops: CDR1 SGHAT, CDR2 FQNNGV. After removal of 1 base from V and 4 bases from J, the junction contained 6 bases not matched to a gene. CDR3 loop: CASSLVDRGLVETQYF. The CDR3 nucleotides read TGTGCCAGCAGCTTAGTTGACAGGGGGCTCGTAGAGACCCAGTACTTC. Full variable domain (missing parts from reference TRBV11-2 and TRBJ2-5): EAGVAQSPRYKIIEKRQSVAFWCNPISGHATLYWYQQILGQGPKLLIQFQNNGVVDDSQLPKDRFSAERLKGVDSTLKIQPAKLEDSAVYLCASSLVDRGLVETQYFGPGTRLLVL.

The rearrangement links TRBV7-9 to TRBJ2-1; D gene unclear. V lost 6 bases and J 3 bases, leaving 18 bases between the germline ends. CDR1 and CDR2 (germline): SEHNR, FQNEAQ (reference sequence). The CDR3 sequence is 16 residues long. The CDR3 DNA reads as TGTGCCAGCAGTGACATGGGCCTCGGCAACTACAATGAGCAGTTCTTC. Translating it yields CASSDMGLGNYNEQFF. The full variable domain, completed using reference TRBV7-9 and TRBJ2-1, is DTGVSQNPRHKITKRGQNVTFRCDPISEHNRLYWYRQTLGQGPEFLTYFQNEAQLEKSRLLSDRFSAERPKGSFSTLEIQRTEQGDSAMYLCASSDMGLGNYNEQFFGPGTRLTVL.